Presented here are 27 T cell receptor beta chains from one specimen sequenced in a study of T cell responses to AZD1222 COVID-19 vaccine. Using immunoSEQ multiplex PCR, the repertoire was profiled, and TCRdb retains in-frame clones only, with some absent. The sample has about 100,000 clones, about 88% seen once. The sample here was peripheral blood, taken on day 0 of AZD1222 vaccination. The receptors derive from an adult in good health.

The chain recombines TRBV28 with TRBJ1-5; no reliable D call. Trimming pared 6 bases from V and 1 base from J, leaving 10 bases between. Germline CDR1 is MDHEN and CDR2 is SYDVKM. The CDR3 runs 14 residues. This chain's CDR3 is CASSLDGSNQPQHF. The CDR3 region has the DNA TGTGCCAGCAGCCTGGACGGAAGCAATCAGCCCCAGCATTTT.

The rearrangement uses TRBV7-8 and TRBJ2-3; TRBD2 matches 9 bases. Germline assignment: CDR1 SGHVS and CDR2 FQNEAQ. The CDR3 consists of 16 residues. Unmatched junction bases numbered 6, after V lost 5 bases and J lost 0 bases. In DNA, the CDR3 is TGTGCCAGCAGCCGAGTGGCGGGAGGGAGCACAGATACGCAGTATTTT. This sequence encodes CASSRVAGGSTDTQYF.

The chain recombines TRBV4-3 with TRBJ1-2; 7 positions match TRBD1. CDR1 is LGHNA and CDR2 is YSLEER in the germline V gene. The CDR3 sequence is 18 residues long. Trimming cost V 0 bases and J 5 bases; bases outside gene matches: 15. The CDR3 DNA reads TGCGCCAGCAGCCAAGAGTGGCAGGGGGTAACCCCGTCATATGGCTACACCTTC. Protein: CASSQEWQGVTPSYGYTF.

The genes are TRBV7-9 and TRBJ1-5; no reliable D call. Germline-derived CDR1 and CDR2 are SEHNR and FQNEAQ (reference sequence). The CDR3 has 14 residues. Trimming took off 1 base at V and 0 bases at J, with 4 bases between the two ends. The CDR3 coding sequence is TGTGCCAGCAGCTTAGATGGTAGCAATCAGCCCCAGCATTTT. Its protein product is CASSLDGSNQPQHF.

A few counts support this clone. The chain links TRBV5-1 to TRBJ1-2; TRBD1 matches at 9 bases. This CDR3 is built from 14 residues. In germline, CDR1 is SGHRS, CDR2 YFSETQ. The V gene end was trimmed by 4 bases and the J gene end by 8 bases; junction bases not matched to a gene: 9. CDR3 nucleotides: TGCGCCAGCAGCCGGGACAGGGCTCTGTGGGGCTACACCTTC. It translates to CASSRDRALWGYTF.

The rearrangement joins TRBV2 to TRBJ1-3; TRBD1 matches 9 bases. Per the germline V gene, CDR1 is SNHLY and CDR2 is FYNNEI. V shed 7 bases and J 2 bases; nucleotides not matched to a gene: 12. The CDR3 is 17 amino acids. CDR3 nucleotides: TGTGCCAGCACTCCGTTGGGACAGGGATCGGCTGGAAACACCATATATTTT. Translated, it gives CASTPLGQGSAGNTIYF.

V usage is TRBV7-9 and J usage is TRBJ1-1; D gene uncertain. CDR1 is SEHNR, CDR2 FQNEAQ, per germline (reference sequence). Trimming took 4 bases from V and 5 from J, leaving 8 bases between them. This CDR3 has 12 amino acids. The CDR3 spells CASSYSRTEAFF. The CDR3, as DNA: TGTGCCAGCAGCTACTCCCGAACTGAAGCTTTCTTT.

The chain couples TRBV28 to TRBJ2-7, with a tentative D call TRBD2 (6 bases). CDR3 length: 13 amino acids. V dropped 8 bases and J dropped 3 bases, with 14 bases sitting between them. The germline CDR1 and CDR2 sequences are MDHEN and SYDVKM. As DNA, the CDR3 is TGTGCCAGCGGAATCTCCGGGGGCTACGAGCAGTACTTC. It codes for CASGISGGYEQYF.

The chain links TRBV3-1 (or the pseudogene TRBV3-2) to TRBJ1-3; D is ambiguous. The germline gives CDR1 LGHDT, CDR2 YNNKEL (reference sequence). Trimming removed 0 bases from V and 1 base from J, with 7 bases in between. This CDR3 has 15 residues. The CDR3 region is CASSQEGNSGNTIYF. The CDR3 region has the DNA TGTGCCAGCAGCCAAGAAGGGAATTCTGGAAACACCATATATTTT.

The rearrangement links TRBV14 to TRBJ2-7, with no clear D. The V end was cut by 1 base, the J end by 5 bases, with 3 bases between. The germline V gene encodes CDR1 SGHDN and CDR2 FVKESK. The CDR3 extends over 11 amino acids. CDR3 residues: CASSQAHEQYF. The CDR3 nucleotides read TGTGCCAGCAGCCAAGCACACGAGCAGTACTTC.

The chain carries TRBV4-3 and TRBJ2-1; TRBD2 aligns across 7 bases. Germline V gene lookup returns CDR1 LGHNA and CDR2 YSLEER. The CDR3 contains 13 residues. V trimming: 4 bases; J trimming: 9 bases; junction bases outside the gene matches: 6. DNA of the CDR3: TGCGCCAGCAGCCCCAGCGGGGCGAGTGAGCAGTTCTTC. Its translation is CASSPSGASEQFF.

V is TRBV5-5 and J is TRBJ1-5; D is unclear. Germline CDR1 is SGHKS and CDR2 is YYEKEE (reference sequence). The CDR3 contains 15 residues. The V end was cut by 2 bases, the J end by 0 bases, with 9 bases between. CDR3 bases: TGTGCCAGCAGCTTAACTGGGAATAGCAATCAGCCCCAGCATTTT. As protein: CASSLTGNSNQPQHF.

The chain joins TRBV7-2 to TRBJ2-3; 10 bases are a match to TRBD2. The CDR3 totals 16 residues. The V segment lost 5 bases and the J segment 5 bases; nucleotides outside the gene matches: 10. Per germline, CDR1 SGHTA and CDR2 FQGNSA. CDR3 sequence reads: CASSPSGLAGEDTQYF. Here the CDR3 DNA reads TGTGCCAGCAGCCCCAGTGGGCTAGCGGGAGAAGATACGCAGTATTTT. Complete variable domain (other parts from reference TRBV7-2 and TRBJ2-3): GAGVSQSPSNKVTEKGKDVELRCDPISGHTALYWYRQSLGQGLEFLIYFQGNSAPDKSGLPSDRFSAERTGGSVSTLTIQRTQQEDSAVYLCASSPSGLAGEDTQYFGPGTRLTVL.

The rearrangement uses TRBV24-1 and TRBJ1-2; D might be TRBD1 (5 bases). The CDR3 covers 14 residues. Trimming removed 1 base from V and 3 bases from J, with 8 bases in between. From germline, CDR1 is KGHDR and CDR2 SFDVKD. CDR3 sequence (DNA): TGTGCCACCAGTGATTTCGGGACGGACTATGGCTACACCTTC. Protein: CATSDFGTDYGYTF.

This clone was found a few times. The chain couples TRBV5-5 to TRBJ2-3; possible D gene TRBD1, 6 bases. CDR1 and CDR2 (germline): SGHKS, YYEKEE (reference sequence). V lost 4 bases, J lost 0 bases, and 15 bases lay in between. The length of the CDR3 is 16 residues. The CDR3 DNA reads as TGTGCCAGCAGCCAAGATAGGACAGATAGCACAGATACGCAGTATTTT. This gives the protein CASSQDRTDSTDTQYF.

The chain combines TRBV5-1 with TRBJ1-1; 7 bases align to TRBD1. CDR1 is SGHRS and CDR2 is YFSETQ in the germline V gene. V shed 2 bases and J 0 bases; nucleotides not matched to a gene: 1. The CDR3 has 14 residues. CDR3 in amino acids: CASSFDRVNTEAFF. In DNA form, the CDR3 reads TGCGCCAGCAGCTTTGACAGGGTGAACACTGAAGCTTTCTTT.

The CDR3 region is CASSNSGGNEQYF. DNA of the CDR3: TGTGCCAGTAGTAACTCAGGGGGCAACGAGCAGTACTTC. J is TRBJ2-7 and V is TRBV19, with TRBD1 matching over 8 bases. This CDR3 region has 13 residues. Per the germline V gene, CDR1 is LNHDA and CDR2 is SQIVND (reference sequence). With V trimmed by 4 bases and J by 5 bases, 4 bases remained unmatched. The full variable domain, completed using reference TRBV19 and TRBJ2-7, is DGGITQSPKYLFRKEGQNVTLSCEQNLNHDAMYWYRQDPGQGLRLIYYSQIVNDFQKGDIAEGYSVSREKKESFPLTVTSAQKNPTAFYLCASSNSGGNEQYFGPGTRLTVT.

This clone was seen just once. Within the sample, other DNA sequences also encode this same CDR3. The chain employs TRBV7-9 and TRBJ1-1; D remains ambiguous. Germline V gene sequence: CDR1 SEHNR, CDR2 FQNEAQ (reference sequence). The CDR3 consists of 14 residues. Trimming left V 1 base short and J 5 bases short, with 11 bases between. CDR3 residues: CASSLDLVGTEAFF. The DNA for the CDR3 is TGTGCCAGCAGCTTAGACCTAGTAGGGACTGAAGCTTTCTTT.

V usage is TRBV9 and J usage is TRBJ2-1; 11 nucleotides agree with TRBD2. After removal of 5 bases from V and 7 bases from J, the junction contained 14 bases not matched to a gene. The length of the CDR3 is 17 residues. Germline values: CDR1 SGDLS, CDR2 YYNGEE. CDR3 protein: CASSDIAGGGVGNEQFF. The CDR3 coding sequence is TGTGCCAGCAGTGATATAGCGGGAGGGGGTGTTGGGAATGAGCAGTTCTTC.

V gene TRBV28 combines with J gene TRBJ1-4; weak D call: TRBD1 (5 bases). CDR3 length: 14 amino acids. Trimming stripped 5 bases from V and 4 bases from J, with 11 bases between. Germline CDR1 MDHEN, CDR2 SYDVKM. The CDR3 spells CASSQPTVNEKLFF. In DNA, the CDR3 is TGTGCCAGCAGTCAACCGACAGTTAATGAAAAACTGTTTTTT.

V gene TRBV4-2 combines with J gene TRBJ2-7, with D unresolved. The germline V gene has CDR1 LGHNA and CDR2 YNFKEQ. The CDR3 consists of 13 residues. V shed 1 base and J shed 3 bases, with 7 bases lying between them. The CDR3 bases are TGTGCCAGCAGCCAAGTCAACGGCTACGAGCAGTACTTC. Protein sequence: CASSQVNGYEQYF.

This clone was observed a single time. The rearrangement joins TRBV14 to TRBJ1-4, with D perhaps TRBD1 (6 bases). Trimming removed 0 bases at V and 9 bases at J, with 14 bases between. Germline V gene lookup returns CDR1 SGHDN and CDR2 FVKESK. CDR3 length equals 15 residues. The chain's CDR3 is CASSQDPGASKKLFF. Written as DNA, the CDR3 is TGTGCCAGCAGCCAAGATCCAGGGGCCTCGAAAAAACTGTTTTTT.

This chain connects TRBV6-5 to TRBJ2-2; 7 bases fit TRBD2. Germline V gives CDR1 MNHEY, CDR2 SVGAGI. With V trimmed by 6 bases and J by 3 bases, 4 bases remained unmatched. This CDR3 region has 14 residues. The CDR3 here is CASRGGQDTGELFF. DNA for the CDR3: TGTGCCAGCAGGGGAGGGCAGGACACCGGGGAGCTGTTTTTT.

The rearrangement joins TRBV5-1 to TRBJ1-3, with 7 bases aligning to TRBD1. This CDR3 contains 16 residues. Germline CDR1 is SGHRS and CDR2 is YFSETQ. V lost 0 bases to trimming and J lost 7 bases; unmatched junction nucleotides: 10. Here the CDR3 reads CASSLAETGLGNTIYF. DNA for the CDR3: TGCGCCAGCAGCTTGGCCGAGACAGGGCTAGGGAACACCATATATTTT.

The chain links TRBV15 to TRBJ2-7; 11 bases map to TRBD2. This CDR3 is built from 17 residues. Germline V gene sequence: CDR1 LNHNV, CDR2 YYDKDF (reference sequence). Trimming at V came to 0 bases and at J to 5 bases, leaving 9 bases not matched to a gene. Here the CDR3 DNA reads TGTGCCACCAGCAGAGATTTATTAGCGGGAGGGGGACACGAGCAGTACTTC. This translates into CATSRDLLAGGGHEQYF. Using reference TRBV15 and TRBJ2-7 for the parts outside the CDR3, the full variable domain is DAMVIQNPRYQVTQFGKPVTLSCSQTLNHNVMYWYQQKSSQAPKLLFHYYDKDFNNEADTPDNFQSRRPNTSFCFLDIRSPGLGDTAMYLCATSRDLLAGGGHEQYFGPGTRLTVT.

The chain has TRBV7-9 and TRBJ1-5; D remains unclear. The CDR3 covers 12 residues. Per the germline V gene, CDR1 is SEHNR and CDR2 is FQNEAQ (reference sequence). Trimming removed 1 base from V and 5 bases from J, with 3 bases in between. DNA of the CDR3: TGTGCCAGCAGCTTAGGGTATCAGCCCCAGCATTTT. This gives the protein CASSLGYQPQHF.

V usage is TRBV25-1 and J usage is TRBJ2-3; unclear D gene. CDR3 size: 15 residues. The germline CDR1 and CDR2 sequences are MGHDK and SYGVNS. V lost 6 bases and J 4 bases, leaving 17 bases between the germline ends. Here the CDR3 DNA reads TGTGCCAGCAGCCCGAATATGGCCGCCCCAGATACGCAGTATTTT. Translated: CASSPNMAAPDTQYF.